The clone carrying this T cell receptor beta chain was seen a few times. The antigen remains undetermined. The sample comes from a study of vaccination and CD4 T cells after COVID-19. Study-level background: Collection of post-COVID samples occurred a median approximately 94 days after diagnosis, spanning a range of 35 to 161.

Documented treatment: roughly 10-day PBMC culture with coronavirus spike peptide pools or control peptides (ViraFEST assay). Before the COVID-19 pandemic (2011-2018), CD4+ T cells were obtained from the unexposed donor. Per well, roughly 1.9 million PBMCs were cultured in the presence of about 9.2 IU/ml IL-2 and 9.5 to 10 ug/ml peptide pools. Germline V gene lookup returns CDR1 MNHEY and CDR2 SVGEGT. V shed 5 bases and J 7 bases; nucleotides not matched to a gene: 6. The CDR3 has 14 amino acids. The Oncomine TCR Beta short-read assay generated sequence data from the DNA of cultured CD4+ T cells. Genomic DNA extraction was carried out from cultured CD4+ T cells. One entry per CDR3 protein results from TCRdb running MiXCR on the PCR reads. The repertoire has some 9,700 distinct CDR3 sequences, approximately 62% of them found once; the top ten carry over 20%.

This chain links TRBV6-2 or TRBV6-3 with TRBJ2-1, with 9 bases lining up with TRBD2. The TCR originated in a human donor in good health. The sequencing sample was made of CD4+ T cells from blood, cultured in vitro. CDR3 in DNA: TGTGCCAGCAGTCTCGGACTAGCGATGAATGAGCAGTTCTTC. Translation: CASSLGLAMNEQFF.